A selection of T cell receptor beta chains follows, all from one sample in a study of spatial heterogeneity in lung cancer. In TCRdb, the 5' RACE reads were re-called with MiXCR into one record per CDR3 protein. Here the sample spans around 100,000 distinct CDR3 sequences, 3.5% to 5% being singletons. Material: lung tumor tissue, obtained at surgery. These receptors were taken from a male donor with early-stage non-small cell lung cancer. CDR3s include the opening cysteine and the closing phenylalanine or tryptophan. A D gene is named only where the DNA matches it firmly. Where a row states a size, it is once, few, many or the class of an expanded clone; other rows omit it.

v_gene	j_gene	abundance	d_gene	CDR3aa	CDR3nt
TRBV6-5	TRBJ2-7	many	TRBD2	CASSSRTSGSNYEQYF	TGTGCCAGCAGTTCCCGGACTAGCGGGAGCAACTACGAGCAGTACTTC
TRBV18	TRBJ1-2	many	TRBD1	CASSPRMQGAPNGYTF	TGTGCCAGCTCACCAAGAATGCAGGGGGCGCCTAATGGCTACACCTTC
TRBV5-1	TRBJ2-7	many	-	CASSLQGTYEQYF	TGCGCCAGCAGCTTGCAGGGAACCTACGAGCAGTACTTC
TRBV15	TRBJ2-5	many	-	CATSERRAETQYF	TGTGCCACCAGCGAGAGGAGGGCGGAGACCCAGTACTTC
TRBV15	TRBJ2-7	many	-	CATSRDRISGSYEQYF	TGTGCCACCAGCAGAGATCGGATCAGCGGGTCGTACGAGCAGTACTTC
TRBV27	TRBJ1-5	many	-	CASSLSRNQPQHF	TGTGCCAGCAGTTTAAGTCGGAATCAGCCCCAGCATTTT
TRBV29-1	TRBJ2-7	few	TRBD2	CSAEVAGAHSYEQYF	TGCAGCGCCGAGGTAGCGGGAGCGCACTCCTACGAGCAGTACTTC
TRBV6-6	TRBJ1-5	many	-	CASSYPDHQPQHF	TGTGCCAGCAGTTACCCTGACCATCAGCCCCAGCATTTT
TRBV7-9	TRBJ1-2	-	TRBD1	CASSPTGTGKFEGYTF	TGTGCCAGCAGCCCGACCGGGACAGGGAAATTTGAGGGCTACACCTTC
TRBV12-3/TRBV12-4	TRBJ1-3	many	-	CASPLPGNGAGNTIYF	TGTGCCAGCCCCCTCCCGGGGAATGGTGCTGGAAACACCATATATTTT
TRBV13	TRBJ2-3	-	TRBD1	CASSWDRDYTDTQYF	TGTGCCAGCAGCTGGGACAGAGACTACACAGATACGCAGTATTTT
TRBV23-1	TRBJ2-2	-	-	CASSQGGLGRTNTGELFF	TGCGCCAGCAGTCAAGGGGGCTTAGGGAGGACGAACACCGGGGAGCTGTTTTTT
TRBV6-6	TRBJ2-3	few	-	CASSSSGSRTDTQYF	TGTGCCAGCAGCTCCAGCGGGTCTAGGACAGATACGCAGTATTTT
TRBV7-9	TRBJ2-1	many	TRBD2	CASSLREAYNEQFF	TGTGCCAGCAGCCTGCGGGAGGCATACAATGAGCAGTTCTTC
TRBV7-2	TRBJ2-7	many	-	CASIAPYEQYF	TGTGCCAGCATAGCCCCCTACGAGCAGTACTTC
TRBV20-1	TRBJ2-1	-	-	CSARLSSGDEQFF	TGCAGTGCTAGACTTTCTTCGGGGGATGAGCAGTTCTTC
TRBV9	TRBJ2-2	-	TRBD2	CASSVTASGRARTGELFF	TGTGCCAGCAGCGTAACGGCTAGCGGGAGGGCGAGAACCGGGGAGCTGTTTTTT
TRBV11-2	TRBJ2-1	few	-	CASSSGPTYENEQFF	TGTGCCAGCAGCTCGGGGCCCACTTACGAGAACGAGCAGTTCTTC
TRBV28	TRBJ1-1	many	-	CASTSGENTEAFF	TGTGCCAGCACCAGTGGGGAGAACACTGAAGCTTTCTTT
TRBV30	TRBJ1-5	few	-	CAWSAGEPNQPQHF	TGTGCCTGGAGTGCGGGGGAACCGAATCAGCCCCAGCATTTT
TRBV2	TRBJ1-4	many	-	CASSGRGQPNEKLFF	TGTGCCAGCAGTGGACGAGGACAGCCGAATGAAAAACTGTTTTTT
TRBV5-1	TRBJ2-3	many	TRBD1	CASGQARTSTDTQYF	TGCGCCAGCGGACAGGCTAGAACTAGCACAGATACGCAGTATTTT
TRBV3-1	TRBJ2-5	many	-	CASSQQGEGETQYF	TGTGCCAGCAGCCAGCAGGGAGAAGGCGAGACCCAGTACTTC
TRBV28	TRBJ2-7	many	-	CASSLPGDEQYF	TGTGCCAGCAGTTTGCCCGGCGACGAGCAGTACTTC
TRBV7-9	TRBJ2-7	many	-	CASSIGYDTSYEQYF	TGTGCCAGCAGCATCGGATATGACACATCCTACGAGCAGTACTTC
TRBV20-1	TRBJ2-7	many	TRBD2	CSAYSPISGSNYEQYF	TGCAGTGCCTATTCCCCCATTAGCGGGAGCAACTACGAGCAGTACTTC
TRBV27	TRBJ2-3	many	TRBD1	CAINDRERDTQYF	TGTGCCATTAACGACAGGGAAAGGGATACGCAGTATTTT